These T cell receptor beta chains were read from a single sample in a study of T cell changes during pregnancy in multiple sclerosis. The table came from immunoSEQ multiplex PCR; TCRdb's copy has only in-frame clones and leaves some out. In the table there are approximately 40,000 clones, around 89% of which are singletons. The material was CD4+ T cells from peripheral blood mononuclear cells, obtained in the first trimester of pregnancy. All receptors come from a female donor with multiple sclerosis, enrolled in a pregnancy study. Both conserved end residues are part of each CDR3. The listing skips clone size in some rows; elsewhere it reads once, few, many or a size class.

11,NA,TRBJ2-1,TRBV5-1,CASSSGFPQFF
12,NA,TRBJ2-3,TRBV5-4,CATQGATDTQYF
14,NA,TRBJ1-1,TRBV6-5,CASSSLFASTEAFF
12,NA,TRBJ1-2,TRBV5-5,CASSAQEYGYTF
16,NA,TRBJ2-2,TRBV5-5,CASSFLGLWDTGELFF
15,NA,TRBJ1-4,TRBV18,CASSPNREQGEKLFF
13,NA,TRBJ2-1,TRBV5-1,CASSLTGSIEQFF
15,once,TRBJ1-3,TRBV7-2,CASTATGTSGNTIYF
13,NA,TRBJ2-7,TRBV9,CASSPNPGTGPYF
12,NA,TRBJ1-2,TRBV19,CASQSPGYGYTF
16,NA,TRBJ2-1,TRBV6-6,CASSYSSGSSYNEQFF
13,medium-sized,TRBJ1-1,TRBV2,CASSREGGTEAFF
14,NA,TRBJ2-7,TRBV19,CASNPTARPYEQYF
13,NA,TRBJ2-7,TRBV19,CASRRSASYEQYF
18,NA,TRBJ1-5,TRBV2,CASSEYGQGVGGNQPQHF
17,NA,TRBJ1-3,TRBV21-1,CASSKPAERVAGNTIYF
15,NA,TRBJ1-1,TRBV4-3,CASSRAGGGNTEAFF
15,NA,TRBJ2-1,TRBV5-6,CASSPGQGSYNEQFF
13,NA,TRBJ1-1,TRBV6-1,CASSAGVNTEAFF
16,NA,TRBJ1-2,TRBV18,CASSLGQIHANYGYTF
12,once,TRBJ2-1,TRBV2,CASSEMRGRWLF
16,NA,TRBJ1-2,TRBV29-1,CSVATTRDMKPYGYTF
14,NA,TRBJ1-5,TRBV2,CASRADGYNQPQHF